The rows below give T cell receptor beta chains drawn from one sample of a study of CD8 T cells in ankylosing spondylitis. TCRdb redid the calling of the 5' RACE reads with MiXCR, one entry per CDR3 protein. The sample includes under 950,000 distinct CDR3 sequences, 19% of them seen just once. What was sequenced was blood, either unsorted or a sorted T cell fraction (not recorded which). The receptors originated from a male donor with ankylosing spondylitis. Both conserved end residues are part of each CDR3.

V: TRBV5-1; J: TRBJ2-4; CDR3: CASTRTGGVENIQYF
V: TRBV10-3; J: TRBJ2-7; CDR3: CAISEGQAGEQYF
V: TRBV7-9; J: TRBJ2-5; CDR3: CASTGGNREETQYF
V: TRBV6-2/TRBV6-3; J: TRBJ2-3; CDR3: CASSEPVTQYF
V: TRBV4-3; J: TRBJ2-7; CDR3: CASSRLAGEYEQYF
V: TRBV5-4; J: TRBJ2-5; CDR3: CASSLTGHQETQYF
V: TRBV3-1; J: TRBJ1-2; CDR3: CASSQDPGGVDGYTF
V: TRBV5-6; J: TRBJ2-1; CDR3: CASSSYDRAYNEQFF
V: TRBV7-9; J: TRBJ2-3; CDR3: CASSLRGTSRGTDTQYF
V: TRBV7-7; J: TRBJ2-7; CDR3: CASSLGGPDYEQYF
V: TRBV24-1; J: TRBJ2-5; CDR3: CATSAGGTGQETQYF
V: TRBV5-4; J: TRBJ1-2; CDR3: CASTSGAGTNYGYTF
V: TRBV2; J: TRBJ1-1; CDR3: CASSDWQFTEAFF
V: TRBV29-1; J: TRBJ1-2; CDR3: CSVGGSDNRGRGYTF
V: TRBV6-1; J: TRBJ2-1; CDR3: CASSEISGGFSYNEQFF
V: TRBV29-1; J: TRBJ2-3; CDR3: CSVEDPGTSGRTDTQYF
V: TRBV20-1; J: TRBJ2-3; CDR3: CSARVVAGWSDTQYF
V: TRBV29-1; J: TRBJ2-2; CDR3: CSVYKGATGELFF
V: TRBV29-1; J: TRBJ2-7; CDR3: CSVVAGNEQYF
V: TRBV14; J: TRBJ2-1; CDR3: CASSHGTSGGLYNEQFF
V: TRBV15; J: TRBJ1-5; CDR3: CATSRDGGNQPQHF
V: TRBV7-7; J: TRBJ2-3; CDR3: CASSSLGQGDTQYF
V: TRBV5-1; J: TRBJ2-1; CDR3: CASSIQGANNEQFF
V: TRBV20-1; J: TRBJ2-3; CDR3: CSAIRAGTDTQYF
V: TRBV12-3/TRBV12-4; J: TRBJ1-5; CDR3: CASSSGTGALFGNQPQHF
V: TRBV14; J: TRBJ2-6; CDR3: CASSHRTGANVLTF
V: TRBV12-3/TRBV12-4; J: TRBJ2-7; CDR3: CASSPRTVYEQYF